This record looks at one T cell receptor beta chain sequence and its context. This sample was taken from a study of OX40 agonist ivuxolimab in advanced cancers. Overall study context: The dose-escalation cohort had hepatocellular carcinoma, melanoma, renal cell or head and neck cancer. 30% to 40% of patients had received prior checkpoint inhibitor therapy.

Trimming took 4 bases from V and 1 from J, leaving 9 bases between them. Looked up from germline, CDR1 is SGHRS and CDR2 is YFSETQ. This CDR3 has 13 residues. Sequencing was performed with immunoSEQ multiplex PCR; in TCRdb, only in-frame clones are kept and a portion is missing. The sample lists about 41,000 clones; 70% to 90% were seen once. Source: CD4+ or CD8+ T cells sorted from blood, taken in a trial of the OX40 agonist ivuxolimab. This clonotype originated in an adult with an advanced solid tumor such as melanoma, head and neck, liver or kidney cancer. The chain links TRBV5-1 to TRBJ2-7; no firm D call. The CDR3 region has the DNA TGCGCCAGCAGCGTGGATCTATCCTACGAGCAGTACTTC. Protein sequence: CASSVDLSYEQYF.